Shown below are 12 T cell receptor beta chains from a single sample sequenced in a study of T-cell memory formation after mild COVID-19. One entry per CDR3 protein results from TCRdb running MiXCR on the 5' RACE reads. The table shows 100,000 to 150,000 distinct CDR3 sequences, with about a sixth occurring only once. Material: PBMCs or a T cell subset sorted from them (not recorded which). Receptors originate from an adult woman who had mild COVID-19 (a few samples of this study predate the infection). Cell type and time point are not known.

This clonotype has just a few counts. In nucleotides, the CDR3 is TGTGCCAGCAGCAACACCCGGACTAGCGGCGTGACGTACAATGAGCAGTTCTTC. Encoded protein: CASSNTRTSGVTYNEQFF. The V gene is TRBV9, the J gene TRBJ2-1, with TRBD2 matching 10 bases. The germline gives CDR1 SGDLS, CDR2 YYNGEE. J lost 4 bases, V lost 4 bases, and 14 bases had no gene match. CDR3 size: 18 residues.

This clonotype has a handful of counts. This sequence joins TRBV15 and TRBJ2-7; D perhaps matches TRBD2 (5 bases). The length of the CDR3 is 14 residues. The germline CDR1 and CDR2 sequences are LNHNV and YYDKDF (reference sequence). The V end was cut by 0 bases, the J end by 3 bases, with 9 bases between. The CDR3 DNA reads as TGTGCCACCAGCAGAGATCGGAGGAACTACGAGCAGTACTTC. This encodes CATSRDRRNYEQYF.

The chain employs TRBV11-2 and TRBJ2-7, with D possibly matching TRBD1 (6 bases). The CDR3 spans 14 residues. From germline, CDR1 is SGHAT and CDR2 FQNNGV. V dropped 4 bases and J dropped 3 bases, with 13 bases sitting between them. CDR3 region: CASSSLEGDYEQYF. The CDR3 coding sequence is TGTGCCAGCAGCTCGCTAGAGGGGGACTACGAGCAGTACTTC.

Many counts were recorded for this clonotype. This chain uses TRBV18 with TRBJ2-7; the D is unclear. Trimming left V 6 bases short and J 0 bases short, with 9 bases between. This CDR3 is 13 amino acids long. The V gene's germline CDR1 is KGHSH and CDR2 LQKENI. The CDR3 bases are TGTGCCAGCTCTCGGACGGCCTCCTACGAGCAGTACTTC. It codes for CASSRTASYEQYF. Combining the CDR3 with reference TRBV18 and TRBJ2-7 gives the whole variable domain NAGVMQNPRHLVRRRGQEARLRCSPMKGHSHVYWYRQLPEEGLKFMVYLQKENIIDESGMPKERFSAEFPKEGPSILRIQQVVRGDSAAYFCASSRTASYEQYFGPGTRLTVT.

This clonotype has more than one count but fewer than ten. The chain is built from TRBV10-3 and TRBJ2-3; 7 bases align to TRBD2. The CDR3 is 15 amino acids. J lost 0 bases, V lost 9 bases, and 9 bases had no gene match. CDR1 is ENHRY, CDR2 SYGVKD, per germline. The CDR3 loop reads CAIRRLALSTDTQYF. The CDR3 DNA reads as TGTGCCATACGCAGACTAGCACTTAGCACAGATACGCAGTATTTT.

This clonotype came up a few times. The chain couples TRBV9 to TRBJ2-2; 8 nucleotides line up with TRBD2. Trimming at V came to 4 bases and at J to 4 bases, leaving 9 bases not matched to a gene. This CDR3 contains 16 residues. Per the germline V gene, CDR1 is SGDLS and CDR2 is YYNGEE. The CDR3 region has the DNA TGTGCCAGCAGCCCAAGCGGGGGCCCGGGCACCGGGGAGCTGTTTTTT. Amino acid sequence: CASSPSGGPGTGELFF.

The DNA for the CDR3 is TGTGCCACCAGCATGGACAGGGTTTCACCCCTCCACTTT. Protein sequence: CATSMDRVSPLHF. V and J are TRBV15 and TRBJ1-6; 8 nucleotides agree with TRBD1. The CDR3 runs to 13 residues. Germline V gives CDR1 LNHNV, CDR2 YYDKDF (reference sequence). V gave up 4 bases and J gave up 9 bases; unmatched junction bases: 2.

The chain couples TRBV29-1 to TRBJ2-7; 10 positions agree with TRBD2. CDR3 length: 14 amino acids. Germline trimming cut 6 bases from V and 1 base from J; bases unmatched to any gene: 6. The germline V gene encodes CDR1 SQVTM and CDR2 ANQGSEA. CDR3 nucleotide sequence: TGCAGCGTGGGAGGACTAGCGGCTTCCTACGAGCAGTACTTC. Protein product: CSVGGLAASYEQYF.

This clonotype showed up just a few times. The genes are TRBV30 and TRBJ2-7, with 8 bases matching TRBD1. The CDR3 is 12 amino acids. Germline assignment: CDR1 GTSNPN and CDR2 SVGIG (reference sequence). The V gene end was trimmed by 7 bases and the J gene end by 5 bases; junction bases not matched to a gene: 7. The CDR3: CAFQDRGHEQYF. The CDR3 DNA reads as TGTGCCTTCCAAGACAGGGGTCACGAGCAGTACTTC.

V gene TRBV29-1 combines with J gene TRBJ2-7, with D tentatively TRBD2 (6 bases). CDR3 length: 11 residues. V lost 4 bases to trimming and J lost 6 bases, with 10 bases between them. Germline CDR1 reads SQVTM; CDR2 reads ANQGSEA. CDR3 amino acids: CSVGVGGEQYF. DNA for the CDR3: TGCAGCGTTGGAGTCGGGGGCGAGCAGTACTTC.

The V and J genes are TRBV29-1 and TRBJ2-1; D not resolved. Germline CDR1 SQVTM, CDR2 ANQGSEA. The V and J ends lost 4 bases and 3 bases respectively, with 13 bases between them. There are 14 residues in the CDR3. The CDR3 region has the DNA TGCAGCGTTGTCCGGCTGGAGATCTACAATGAGCAGTTCTTC. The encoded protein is CSVVRLEIYNEQFF.

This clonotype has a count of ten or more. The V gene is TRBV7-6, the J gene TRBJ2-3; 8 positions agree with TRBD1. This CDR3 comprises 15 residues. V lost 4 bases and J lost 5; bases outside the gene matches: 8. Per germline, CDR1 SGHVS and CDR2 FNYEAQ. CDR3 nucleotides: TGTGCCAGCAGCTCACTGACAGGGGAAGGAGATACGCAGTATTTT. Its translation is CASSSLTGEGDTQYF.